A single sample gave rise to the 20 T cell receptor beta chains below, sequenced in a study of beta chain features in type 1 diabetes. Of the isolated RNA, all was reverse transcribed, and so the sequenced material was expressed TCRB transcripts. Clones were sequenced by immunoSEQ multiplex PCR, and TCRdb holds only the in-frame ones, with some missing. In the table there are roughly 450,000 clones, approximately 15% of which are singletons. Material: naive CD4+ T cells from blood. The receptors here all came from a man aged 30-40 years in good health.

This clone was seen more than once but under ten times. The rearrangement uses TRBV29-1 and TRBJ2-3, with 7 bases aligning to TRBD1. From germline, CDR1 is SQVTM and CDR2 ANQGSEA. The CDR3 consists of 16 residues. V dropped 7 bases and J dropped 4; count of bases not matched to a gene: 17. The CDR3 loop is CSATHQTGPPADTQYF. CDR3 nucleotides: TGCAGCGCTACGCACCAGACAGGGCCCCCAGCAGATACGCAGTATTTT.

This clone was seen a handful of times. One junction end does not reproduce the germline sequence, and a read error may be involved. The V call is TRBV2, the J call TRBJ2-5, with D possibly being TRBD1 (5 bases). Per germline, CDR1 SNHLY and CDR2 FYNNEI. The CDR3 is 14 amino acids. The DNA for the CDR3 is TGTGCCAGCAGTCTCCGACAGACCGAAGAGGCCCAGTACTTC. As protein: CASSLRQTEEAQYF. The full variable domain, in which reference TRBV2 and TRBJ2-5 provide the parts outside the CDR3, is EPEVTQTPSHQVTQMGQEVILRCVPISNHLYFYWYRQILGQKVEFLVSFYNNEISEKSEIFDDQFSVERPDGSNFTLKIRSTKLEDSAMYFCASSLRQTEEAQYFGPGTRLLVL.

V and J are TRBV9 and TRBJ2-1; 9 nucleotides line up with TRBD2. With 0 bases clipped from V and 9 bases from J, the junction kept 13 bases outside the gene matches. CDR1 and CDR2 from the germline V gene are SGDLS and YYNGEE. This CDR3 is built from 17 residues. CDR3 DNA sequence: TGTGCCAGCAGCGTAGTAGGGGGGACTAGCTTGGGTGGTGAGCAGTTCTTC. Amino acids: CASSVVGGTSLGGEQFF.

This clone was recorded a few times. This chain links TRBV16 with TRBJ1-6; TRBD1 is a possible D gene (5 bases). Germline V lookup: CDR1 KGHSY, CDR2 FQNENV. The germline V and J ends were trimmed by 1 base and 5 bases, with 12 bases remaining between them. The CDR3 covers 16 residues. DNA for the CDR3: TGTGCCAGCAGCCAATTATTACGGGGCAATAATTCACCCCTCCACTTT. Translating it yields CASSQLLRGNNSPLHF.

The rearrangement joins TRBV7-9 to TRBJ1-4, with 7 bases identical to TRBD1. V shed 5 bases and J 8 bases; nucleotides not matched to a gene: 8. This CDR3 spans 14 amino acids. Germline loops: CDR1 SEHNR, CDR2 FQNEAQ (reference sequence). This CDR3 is CASSPDRVEEKLFF. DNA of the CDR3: TGTGCCAGCAGCCCCGACAGGGTTGAGGAAAAACTGTTTTTT.

In DNA form, the CDR3 reads TGTGCCAGCACCGGGGGGGGCGCCAAAAACATTCAGTACTTC. It translates to CASTGGGAKNIQYF. The chain has TRBV7-2 and TRBJ2-4; 8 nucleotides match TRBD2. V shed 7 bases, J shed 1 base, and the junction held 3 bases outside the gene matches. Germline values: CDR1 SGHTA, CDR2 FQGNSA. The CDR3 extends over 14 amino acids.

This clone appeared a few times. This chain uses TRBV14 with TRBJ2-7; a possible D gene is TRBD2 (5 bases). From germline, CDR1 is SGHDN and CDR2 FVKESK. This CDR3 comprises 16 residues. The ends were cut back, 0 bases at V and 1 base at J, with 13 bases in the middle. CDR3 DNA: TGTGCCAGCAGCCAAGATCGGGCCCCGGGGTCCTACGAGCAGTACGTC. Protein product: CASSQDRAPGSYEQYV.

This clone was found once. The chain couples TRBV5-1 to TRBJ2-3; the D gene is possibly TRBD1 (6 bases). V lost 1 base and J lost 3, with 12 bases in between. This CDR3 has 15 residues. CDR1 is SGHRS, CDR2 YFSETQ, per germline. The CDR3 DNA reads TGCGCCAGCAGCTTGCGAACAGGGTTGACAGATACGCAGTATTTT. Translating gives CASSLRTGLTDTQYF.

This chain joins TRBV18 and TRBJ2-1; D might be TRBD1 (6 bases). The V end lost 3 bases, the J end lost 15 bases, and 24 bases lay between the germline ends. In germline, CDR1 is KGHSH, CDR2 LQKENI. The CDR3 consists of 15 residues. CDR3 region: CASSPLPRDNSKGFF. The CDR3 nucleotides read TGTGCCAGCTCACCCCTTCCCCGGGACAATAGTAAGGGGTTCTTC.

CDR3: CASSLARGDAFF. The DNA for the CDR3 is TGTGCCAGCAGCTTAGCGAGAGGGGATGCTTTCTTT. The V gene is TRBV7-9, the J gene TRBJ1-1, with D maybe TRBD1 (5 bases). The V end was cut by 0 bases, the J end by 11 bases, with 10 bases between. The germline gives CDR1 SEHNR, CDR2 FQNEAQ (reference sequence). The CDR3 contains 12 residues.

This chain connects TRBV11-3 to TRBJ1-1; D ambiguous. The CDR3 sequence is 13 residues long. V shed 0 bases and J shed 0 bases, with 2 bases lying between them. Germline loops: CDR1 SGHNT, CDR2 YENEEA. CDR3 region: CASSLDLNTEAFF. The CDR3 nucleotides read TGTGCCAGCAGCTTAGATCTGAACACTGAAGCTTTCTTT.

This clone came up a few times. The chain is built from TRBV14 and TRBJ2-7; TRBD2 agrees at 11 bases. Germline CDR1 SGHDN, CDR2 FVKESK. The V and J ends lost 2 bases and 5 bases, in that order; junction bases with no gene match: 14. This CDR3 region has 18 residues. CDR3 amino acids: CASSQYDLLAGVPHEQYV. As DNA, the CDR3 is TGTGCCAGCAGCCAATACGACTTACTAGCGGGAGTACCCCACGAGCAGTACGTC.

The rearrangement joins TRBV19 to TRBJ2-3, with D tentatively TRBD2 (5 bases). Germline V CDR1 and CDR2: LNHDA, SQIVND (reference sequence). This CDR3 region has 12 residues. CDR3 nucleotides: TGTGGGAGTGGAGGCCTCACAGATACGCAGTATTTT. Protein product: CGSGGLTDTQYF.

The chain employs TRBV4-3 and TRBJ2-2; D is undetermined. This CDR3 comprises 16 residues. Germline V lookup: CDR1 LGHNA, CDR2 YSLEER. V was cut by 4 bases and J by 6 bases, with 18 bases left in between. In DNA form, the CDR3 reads TGCGCCAGCAGCCGAAATCCCGGGCCTGGGGCCGGGGAGCTGTTTTTT. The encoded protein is CASSRNPGPGAGELFF.

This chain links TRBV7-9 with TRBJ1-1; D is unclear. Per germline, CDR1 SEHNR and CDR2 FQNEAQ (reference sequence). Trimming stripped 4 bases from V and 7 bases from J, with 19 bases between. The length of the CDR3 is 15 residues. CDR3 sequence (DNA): TGTGCCAGCAGCTCCATCAAGGGAGGATACCGTGAAGCTTTCTTT. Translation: CASSSIKGGYREAFF. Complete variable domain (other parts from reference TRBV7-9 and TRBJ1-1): DTGVSQNPRHKITKRGQNVTFRCDPISEHNRLYWYRQTLGQGPEFLTYFQNEAQLEKSRLLSDRFSAERPKGSFSTLEIQRTEQGDSAMYLCASSSIKGGYREAFFGQGTRLTVV.

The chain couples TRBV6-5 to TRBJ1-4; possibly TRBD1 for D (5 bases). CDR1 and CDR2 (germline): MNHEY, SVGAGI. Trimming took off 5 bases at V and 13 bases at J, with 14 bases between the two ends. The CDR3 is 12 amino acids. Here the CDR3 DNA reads TGTGCCAGCAGTAAACATGGGGGGGTACTGTTTTTT. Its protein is CASSKHGGVLFF.

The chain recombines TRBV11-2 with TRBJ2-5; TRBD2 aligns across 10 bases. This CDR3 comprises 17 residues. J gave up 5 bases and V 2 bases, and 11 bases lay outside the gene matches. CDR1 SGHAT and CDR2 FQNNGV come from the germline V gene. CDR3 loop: CASSLFTGLAFRETQYF. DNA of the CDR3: TGTGCCAGCAGCTTATTCACGGGACTAGCGTTTAGGGAGACCCAGTACTTC.

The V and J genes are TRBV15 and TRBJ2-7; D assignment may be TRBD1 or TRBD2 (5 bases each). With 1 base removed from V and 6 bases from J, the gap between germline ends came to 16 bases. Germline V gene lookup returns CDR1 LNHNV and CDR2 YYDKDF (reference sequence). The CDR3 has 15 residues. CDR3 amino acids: CATSRAGTTLGEQYF. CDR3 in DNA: TGTGCCACCAGCAGAGCCGGGACCACGCTGGGCGAGCAGTACTTC.

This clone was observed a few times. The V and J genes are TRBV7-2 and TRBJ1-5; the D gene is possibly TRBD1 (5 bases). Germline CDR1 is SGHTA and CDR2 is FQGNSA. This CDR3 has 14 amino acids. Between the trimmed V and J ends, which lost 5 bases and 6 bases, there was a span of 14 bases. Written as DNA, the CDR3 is TGTGCCAGCAGCGTGTCGCCAGGGATTCAGCCCCAGCATTTT. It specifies CASSVSPGIQPQHF.

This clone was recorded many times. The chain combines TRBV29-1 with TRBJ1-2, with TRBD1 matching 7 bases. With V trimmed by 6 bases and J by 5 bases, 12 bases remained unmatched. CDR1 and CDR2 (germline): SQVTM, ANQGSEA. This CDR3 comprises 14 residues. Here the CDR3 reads CSVRSTGQPYGYTF. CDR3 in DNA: TGCAGCGTAAGATCTACGGGACAGCCTTATGGCTACACCTTC.